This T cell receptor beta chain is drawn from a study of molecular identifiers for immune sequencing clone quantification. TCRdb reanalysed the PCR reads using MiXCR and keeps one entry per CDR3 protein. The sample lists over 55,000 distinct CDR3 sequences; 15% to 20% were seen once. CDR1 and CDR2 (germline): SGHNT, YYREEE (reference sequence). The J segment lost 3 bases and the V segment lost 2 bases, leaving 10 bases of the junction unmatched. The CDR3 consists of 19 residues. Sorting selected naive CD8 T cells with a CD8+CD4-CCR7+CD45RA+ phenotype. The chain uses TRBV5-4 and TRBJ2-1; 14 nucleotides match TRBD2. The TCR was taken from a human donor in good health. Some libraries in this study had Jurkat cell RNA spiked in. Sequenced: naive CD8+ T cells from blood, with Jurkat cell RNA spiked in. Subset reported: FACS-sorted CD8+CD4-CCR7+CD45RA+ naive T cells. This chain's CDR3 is CASSLFGTSGRRGYNEQFF. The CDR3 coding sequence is TGTGCCAGCAGCTTATTCGGGACTAGCGGGAGACGGGGCTACAATGAGCAGTTCTTC.